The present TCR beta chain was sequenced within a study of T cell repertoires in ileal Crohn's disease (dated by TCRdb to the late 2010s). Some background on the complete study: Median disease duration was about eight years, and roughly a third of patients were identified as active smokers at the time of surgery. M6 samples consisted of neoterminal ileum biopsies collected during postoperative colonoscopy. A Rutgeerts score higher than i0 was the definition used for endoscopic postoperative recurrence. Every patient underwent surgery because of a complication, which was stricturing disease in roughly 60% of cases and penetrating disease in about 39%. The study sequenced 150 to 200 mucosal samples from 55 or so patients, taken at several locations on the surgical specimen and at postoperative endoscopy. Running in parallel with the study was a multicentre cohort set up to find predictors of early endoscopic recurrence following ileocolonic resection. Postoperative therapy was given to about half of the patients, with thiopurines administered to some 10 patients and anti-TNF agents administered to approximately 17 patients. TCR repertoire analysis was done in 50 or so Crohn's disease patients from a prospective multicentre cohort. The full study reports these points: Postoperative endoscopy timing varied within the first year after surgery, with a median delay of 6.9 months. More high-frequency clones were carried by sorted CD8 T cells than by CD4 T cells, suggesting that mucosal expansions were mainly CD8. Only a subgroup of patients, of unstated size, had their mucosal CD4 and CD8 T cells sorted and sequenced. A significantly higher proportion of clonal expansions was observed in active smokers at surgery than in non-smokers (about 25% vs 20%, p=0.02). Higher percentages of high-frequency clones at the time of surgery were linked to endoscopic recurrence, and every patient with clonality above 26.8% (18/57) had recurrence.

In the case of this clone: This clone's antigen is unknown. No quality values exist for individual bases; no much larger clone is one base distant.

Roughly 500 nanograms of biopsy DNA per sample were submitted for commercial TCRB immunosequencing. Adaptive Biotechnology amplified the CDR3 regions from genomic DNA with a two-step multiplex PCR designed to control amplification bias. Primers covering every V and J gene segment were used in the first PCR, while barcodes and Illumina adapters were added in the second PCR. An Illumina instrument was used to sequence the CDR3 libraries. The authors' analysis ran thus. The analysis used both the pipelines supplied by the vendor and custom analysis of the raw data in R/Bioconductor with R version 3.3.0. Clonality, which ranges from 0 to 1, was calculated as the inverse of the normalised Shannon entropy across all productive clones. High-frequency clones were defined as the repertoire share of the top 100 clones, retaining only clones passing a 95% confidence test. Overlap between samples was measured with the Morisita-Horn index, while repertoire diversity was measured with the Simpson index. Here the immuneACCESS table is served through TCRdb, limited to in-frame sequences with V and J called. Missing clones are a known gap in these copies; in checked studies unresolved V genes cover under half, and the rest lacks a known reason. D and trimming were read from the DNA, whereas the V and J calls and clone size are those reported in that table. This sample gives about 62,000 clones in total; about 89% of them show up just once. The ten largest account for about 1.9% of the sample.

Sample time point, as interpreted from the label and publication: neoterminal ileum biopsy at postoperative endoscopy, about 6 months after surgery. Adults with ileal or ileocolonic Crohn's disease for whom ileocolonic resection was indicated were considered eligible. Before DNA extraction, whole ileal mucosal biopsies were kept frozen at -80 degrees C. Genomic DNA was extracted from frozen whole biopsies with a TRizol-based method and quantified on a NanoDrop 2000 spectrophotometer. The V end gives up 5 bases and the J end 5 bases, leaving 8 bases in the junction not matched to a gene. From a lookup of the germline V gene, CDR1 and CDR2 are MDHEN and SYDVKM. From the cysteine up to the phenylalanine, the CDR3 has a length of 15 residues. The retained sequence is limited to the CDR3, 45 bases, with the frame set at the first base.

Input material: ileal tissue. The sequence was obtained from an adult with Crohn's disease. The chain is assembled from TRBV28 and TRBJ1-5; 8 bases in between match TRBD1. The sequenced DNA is TGTGCCAGCAGTCTGACAGGGGCCCGGGATCAGCCCCAGCATTTT. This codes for CASSLTGARDQPQHF.